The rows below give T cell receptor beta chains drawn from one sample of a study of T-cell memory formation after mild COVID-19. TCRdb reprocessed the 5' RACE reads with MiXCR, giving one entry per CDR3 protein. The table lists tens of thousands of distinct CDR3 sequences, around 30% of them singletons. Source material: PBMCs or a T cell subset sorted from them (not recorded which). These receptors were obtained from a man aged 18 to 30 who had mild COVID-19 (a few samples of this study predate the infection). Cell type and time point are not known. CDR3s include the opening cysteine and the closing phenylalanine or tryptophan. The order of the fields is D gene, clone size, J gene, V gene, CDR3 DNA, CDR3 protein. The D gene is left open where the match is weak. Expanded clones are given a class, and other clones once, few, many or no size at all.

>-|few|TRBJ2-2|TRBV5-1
TGCGCCAGCAGCTTGGAACAGGGTGACGGCACCGGGGAGCTGTTTTTT
CASSLEQGDGTGELFF
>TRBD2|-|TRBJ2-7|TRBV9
TGTGCCAGCAGCCCCCGTGGGAGGGGAGGGAGCGCCTACGAGCAGTACTTC
CASSPRGRGGSAYEQYF
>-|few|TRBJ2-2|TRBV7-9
TGTGCCAGCAGCTCCACGAGGAGGAACACCGGGGAGCTGTTTTTT
CASSSTRRNTGELFF
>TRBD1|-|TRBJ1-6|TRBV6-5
TGTGCCAGCAGTAACGGACAGGGGGGAAATTCACCCCTCCACTTT
CASSNGQGGNSPLHF
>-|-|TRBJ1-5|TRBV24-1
TGTGCCACCAGTGATTTCCCAGGGCCCCAGCATTTT
CATSDFPGPQHF
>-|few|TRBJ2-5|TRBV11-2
TGTGCCAGCAGCTGGACCGCGTTGGTGGGAGAGACCCAGTACTTC
CASSWTALVGETQYF
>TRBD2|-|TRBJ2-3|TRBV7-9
TGTGCCAGCAGGCCCTGGCCGTCCAGAGCGGGGGTCACAGATACGCAGTATTTT
CASRPWPSRAGVTDTQYF
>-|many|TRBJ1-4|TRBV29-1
TGCAGCTTAGGACCTGAAAAACTGTTTTTT
CSLGPEKLFF
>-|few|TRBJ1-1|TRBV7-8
TGTGCCAGCAGCTTTCAGGGGTGGACGGCTGAAGCTTTCTTT
CASSFQGWTAEAFF
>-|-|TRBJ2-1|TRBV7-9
TGTGCCAGCAGCCCAATGGGGGGGCTGAATGAGCAGTTCTTC
CASSPMGGLNEQFF
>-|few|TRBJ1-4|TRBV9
TGTGCCAGCAGCGGAACCGGGACGGCTAATGAAAAACTGTTTTTT
CASSGTGTANEKLFF
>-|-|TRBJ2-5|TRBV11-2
TGTGCCAGCAGCGTCTGGGACGGCCCGGGGGAGACCCAGTACTTC
CASSVWDGPGETQYF
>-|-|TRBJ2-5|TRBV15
TGTGCCACCAGCAGAGACCCCCCCCGGGGGGCTGTAGAGACCCAGTACTTC
CATSRDPPRGAVETQYF
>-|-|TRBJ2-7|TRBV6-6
TGTGCCAGCAGTTACGTCCGGAGCTCCTACGAGCAGTACTTC
CASSYVRSSYEQYF
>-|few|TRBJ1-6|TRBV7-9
TGTGCCAGCAGCCCCCCCAAAGGGATCACCTATAATTCACCCCTCCACTTT
CASSPPKGITYNSPLHF
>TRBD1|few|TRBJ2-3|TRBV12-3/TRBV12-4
TGTGCCAGCAGCGGACAGGGCTATTTGGATACGCAGTATTTT
CASSGQGYLDTQYF
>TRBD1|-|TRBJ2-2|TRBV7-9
TGTGCCAGCAGATCAGGACAGGGGGAGGCCGGGGAGCTGTTTTTT
CASRSGQGEAGELFF
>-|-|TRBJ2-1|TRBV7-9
TGTGCCAGCAGCCCAGCCCGACAGAGGGATGAGCAGTTCTTC
CASSPARQRDEQFF
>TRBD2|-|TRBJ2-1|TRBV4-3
TGCGCCAGCAGCCAGAATCTAGCGGGGACCTACAATGAGCAGTTCTTC
CASSQNLAGTYNEQFF
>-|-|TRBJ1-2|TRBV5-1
TGCGCCAGCAGCTCCCGGGACACCTTCTATGGCTACACCTTC
CASSSRDTFYGYTF
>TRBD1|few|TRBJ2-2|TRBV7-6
TGTGCCAGCAGCCGAGCCGGACAGGACGTCACCGGGGAGCTGTTTTTT
CASSRAGQDVTGELFF
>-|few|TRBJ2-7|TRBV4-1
TGCGCCAGCAGCCAAGGCAACGAGCAGTACTTC
CASSQGNEQYF
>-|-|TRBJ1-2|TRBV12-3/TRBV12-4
TGTGCCAGCAGTTCAAGCCACACCGCCGGGACCTTC
CASSSSHTAGTF
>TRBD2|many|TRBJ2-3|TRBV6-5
TGTGCCAGCAGTCGTCCCCTGGGAGCGGGGGGCACAGATACGCAGTATTTT
CASSRPLGAGGTDTQYF
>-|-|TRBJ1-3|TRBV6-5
TGTGCCAGCAGTTACGCCCGACAGGCCCTCGGGGGAAACACCATATATTTT
CASSYARQALGGNTIYF
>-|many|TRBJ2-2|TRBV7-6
TGTGCCAGCAGCAGCCAGGGGGGGGACCCCTACACCGGGGAGCTGTTTTTT
CASSSQGGDPYTGELFF
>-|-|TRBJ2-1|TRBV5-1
TGCGCCAGCAGCGGTCGGACCCGAGGATACAATGAGCAGTTCTTC
CASSGRTRGYNEQFF
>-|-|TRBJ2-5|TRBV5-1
TGCGCCAGCAGCTCTTTGGCGGGGCGGAGGGAGACCCAGTACTTC
CASSSLAGRRETQYF
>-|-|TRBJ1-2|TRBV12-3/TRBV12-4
TGTGCCAGCAGTTTAGCGCACCCCTATGGCTACACCTTC
CASSLAHPYGYTF
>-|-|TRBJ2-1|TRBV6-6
TGTGCCAGCAGTTACAGCCTAGCTATCAATGAGCAGTTCTTC
CASSYSLAINEQFF
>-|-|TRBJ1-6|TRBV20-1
TGCAGTGCTAGAGACTCCGGACAAGCCAGCTATAATTCACCCCTCCACTTT
CSARDSGQASYNSPLHF
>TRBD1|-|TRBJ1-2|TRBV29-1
TGCAGCGTCCCACAGGGGAGAGGCTACACCTTC
CSVPQGRGYTF
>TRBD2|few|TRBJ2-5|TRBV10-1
TGCGCCAGCATCCGGACTAGCGGGGAAGAGACCCAGTACTTC
CASIRTSGEETQYF
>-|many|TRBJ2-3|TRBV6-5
TGTGCCAGCAGTTACGGGACCAGCTCCGGGACGCAGTATTTT
CASSYGTSSGTQYF
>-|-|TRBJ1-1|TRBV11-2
TGTGCCAGCAGCCCCCAAGGAAGGGACACTGAAGCTTTCTTT
CASSPQGRDTEAFF
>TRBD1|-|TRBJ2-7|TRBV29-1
TGCAGCGTTGAGAATGCCGTGGGGGACAGGAGCTCCTACGAGCAGTACTTC
CSVENAVGDRSSYEQYF
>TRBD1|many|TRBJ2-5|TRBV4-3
TGCGCCAGCAGTCCAAGTCCAGGGGGCAGTATGGAGACCCAGTACTTC
CASSPSPGGSMETQYF
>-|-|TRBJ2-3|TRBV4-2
TGTGCCAGCAGCCAAGACCCCCCGACAGGCTTCAGCACAGATACGCAGTATTTT
CASSQDPPTGFSTDTQYF
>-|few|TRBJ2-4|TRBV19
TGTGCCAGTAGTGCCGGGTCCAAAAACATTCAGTACTTC
CASSAGSKNIQYF
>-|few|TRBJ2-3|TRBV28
TGTGCCAGCACAAGGGGAAATACGCAGTATTTT
CASTRGNTQYF
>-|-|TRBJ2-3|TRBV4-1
TGCGCCAGCAGCCAAGATTGGATACCCTATACGCAGTATTTT
CASSQDWIPYTQYF
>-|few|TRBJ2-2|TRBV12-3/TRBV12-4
TGTGCCAGCAGTTATACAGGGATCACCGGGGAGCTGTTTTTT
CASSYTGITGELFF
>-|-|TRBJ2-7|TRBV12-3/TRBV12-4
TGTGCCAGCAGCGCTCCGGACCGAACAGGGATTGAGCAGTACTTC
CASSAPDRTGIEQYF
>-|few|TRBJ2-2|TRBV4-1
TGCGCCAGCAGACGTTCTTCGGGGCTGAACACCGGGGAGCTGTTTTTT
CASRRSSGLNTGELFF
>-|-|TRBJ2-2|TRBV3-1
TGTGCCAGCGGCCCACAGGAGTACACCGGGGAGCTGTTTTTT
CASGPQEYTGELFF
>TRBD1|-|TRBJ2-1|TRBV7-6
TGTGCCAGCAGCCCAGACTTCGGGACAGGGGTTAATGAGCAGTTCTTC
CASSPDFGTGVNEQFF
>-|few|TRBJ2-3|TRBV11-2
TGTGCCAGCAGCTTGAGGGGCCCCAGCACAGATACGCAGTATTTT
CASSLRGPSTDTQYF
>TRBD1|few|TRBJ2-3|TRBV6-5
TGTGCCAGCAGTCCCCGGGGACAGGGCACAGATACGCAGTATTTT
CASSPRGQGTDTQYF
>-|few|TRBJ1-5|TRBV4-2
TGTGCCAGCAGCCCCAAGATAGACTCTAATCAGCCCCAGCATTTT
CASSPKIDSNQPQHF
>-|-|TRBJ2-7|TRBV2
TGTGCCAGCAGTGTAAGGGCTACCTACGAGCAGTACTTC
CASSVRATYEQYF
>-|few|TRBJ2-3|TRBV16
TGTGCCAGCAGTCCGCTGGACGGATCGCAAGGAGATACGCAGTATTTT
CASSPLDGSQGDTQYF